This TCR beta chain was sequenced during a study of blood T cell repertoires in COVID-19. Produced via immunoSEQ multiplex PCR; TCRdb's table is partial and in-frame only. In the table there are roughly 200,000 clones, 80% to 90% of which are singletons. CDR1 KGHDR and CDR2 SFDVKD come from the germline V gene. Between the trimmed V and J ends, which lost 1 base and 5 bases, there was a span of 19 bases. This CDR3 has 17 residues. The sequence was collected from a man aged 40-49 years with active or convalescent COVID-19. Input material: peripheral blood. The chain has TRBV24-1 and TRBJ2-5; D perhaps matches TRBD2 (5 bases). CDR3 amino acids: CATSDFGVGRAWETQYF. CDR3 nucleotide sequence: TGTGCCACCAGTGATTTCGGGGTCGGTCGGGCATGGGAGACCCAGTACTTC.